These T cell receptor beta chains were read from a single sample in a study of blood T cell repertoires in COVID-19. Some clones are missing from TCRdb's copy, which holds only in-frame ones; the method was immunoSEQ multiplex PCR. The sample lists over 250,000 clones; 80% to 90% were seen once. The material sequenced was peripheral blood. The source is a woman in her sixties or seventies with acute or convalescent COVID-19. Each CDR3 is given with its conserved first and last residue. Fields, in order: clone size, D gene, V gene, J gene, CDR3 DNA, CDR3 protein. A D gene is named only where the DNA matches it firmly. Clone size, where shown, is once, few, many, or a class for clones that have expanded.

size: few
D: -
V: TRBV15
J: TRBJ1-4
DNA: TGTGCCACCAGCAGAGATCAAAGGACATCGAATGAAAAACTGTTTTTT
CDR3: CATSRDQRTSNEKLFF

size: -
D: TRBD1
V: TRBV4-1
J: TRBJ1-1
DNA: TGCGCCAGCAGCCAGACAGGGCAGGGAGCAGGCACTGAAGCTTTCTTT
CDR3: CASSQTGQGAGTEAFF

size: -
D: -
V: TRBV4-1
J: TRBJ1-1
DNA: TGCGCCAGCAGCCAAGGGGCAACAGGGCCTATGAACACTGAAGCTTTCTTT
CDR3: CASSQGATGPMNTEAFF

size: -
D: -
V: TRBV30
J: TRBJ1-1
DNA: TGTGCCTGGAGTGTACGCGGGGTGAGGGGACCTGAAGCTTTCTTT
CDR3: CAWSVRGVRGPEAFF

size: -
D: -
V: TRBV12-3/TRBV12-4
J: TRBJ1-2
DNA: TGTGCCAGCAGTTTAACGGGTCCCTATGGCTACACCTTC
CDR3: CASSLTGPYGYTF

size: once
D: -
V: TRBV5-5
J: TRBJ1-4
DNA: TGTGCCAGCACCACCGAGCGGGTAACTAATGAAAAACTGTTTTTT
CDR3: CASTTERVTNEKLFF

size: -
D: TRBD1
V: TRBV11-3
J: TRBJ2-7
DNA: TGTGCCAGCAGCTTGGGATTACTGGGGACAGGGGACTTTAAGCAGTACTTC
CDR3: CASSLGLLGTGDFKQYF

size: -
D: -
V: TRBV6-5
J: TRBJ2-2
DNA: TGTGCCAGCATGACTAGTCTGAACACCGGGGAGCTGTTTTTT
CDR3: CASMTSLNTGELFF

size: -
D: -
V: TRBV5-1
J: TRBJ1-1
DNA: TGCGCCAGCAGCTTGGCCGCAGGGTTGAACACTGAAGCTTTCTTT
CDR3: CASSLAAGLNTEAFF

size: once
D: -
V: TRBV19
J: TRBJ1-4
DNA: TGTGCCAGTAGCCCCATGATTTCGACAGCCCAGGGTGAAAAACTGTTTTTT
CDR3: CASSPMISTAQGEKLFF

size: -
D: -
V: TRBV29-1
J: TRBJ1-1
DNA: TGCAGCGTTTTCGGGGGGCAGGGGACTGAAGCTTTCTTT
CDR3: CSVFGGQGTEAFF

size: -
D: TRBD2
V: TRBV14
J: TRBJ2-2
DNA: TGTGCCAGCAGCCGGGGGGGTACGGGCACCGGGGAGCTGTTTTTT
CDR3: CASSRGGTGTGELFF

size: -
D: TRBD2
V: TRBV3-1/TRBV3-2
J: TRBJ2-1
DNA: TGTGCCAGCAGCCAAGAGGAGCGGGGGTCGGGTGAGCAGTTCTTC
CDR3: CASSQEERGSGEQFF

size: -
D: TRBD1
V: TRBV20-1
J: TRBJ2-1
DNA: TGCAGTGCTAGTCTCGGGACAGGGTTCTTGGGCAATGAGCAGTTCTTC
CDR3: CSASLGTGFLGNEQFF

size: -
D: TRBD2
V: TRBV2
J: TRBJ2-1
DNA: TGTGCCAGCAGAAAGGGGACTAGCGATTACAATGAGCAGTTCTTC
CDR3: CASRKGTSDYNEQFF

size: once
D: -
V: TRBV18
J: TRBJ2-2
DNA: TGTGCCAGCGATATAGACACGTACACCGGGGAGCTGTTTTTT
CDR3: CASDIDTYTGELFF

size: -
D: -
V: TRBV7-6
J: TRBJ2-7
DNA: TGTGCCAGCAGCTTCAGGGGCGAGCAGTACTTC
CDR3: CASSFRGEQYF

size: -
D: -
V: TRBV2
J: TRBJ2-7
DNA: TGTGCCAGCAGTGAAAGGGGGGGCCCTTCCTACGAGCAGTACTTC
CDR3: CASSERGGPSYEQYF

size: -
D: TRBD1
V: TRBV7-2
J: TRBJ2-2
DNA: TGTGCCAGCAGCTTTGACAGGGGGCGAGGGAACACCGGGGAGCTGTTTTTT
CDR3: CASSFDRGRGNTGELFF

size: -
D: TRBD2
V: TRBV5-1
J: TRBJ2-5
DNA: TGCGCCAGCAGCTTGGCCGGACTAGTCCAGGAGACCCAGTACTTC
CDR3: CASSLAGLVQETQYF

size: -
D: TRBD2
V: TRBV2
J: TRBJ2-3
DNA: TGTGCCAGCATGGCGGGACTAGGGACAGATACGCAGTATTTT
CDR3: CASMAGLGTDTQYF

size: -
D: TRBD2
V: TRBV5-1
J: TRBJ2-5
DNA: TGCGCCAGCAACCCTAGCGGGTTCCAAGAGACCCAGTACTTC
CDR3: CASNPSGFQETQYF

size: -
D: TRBD2
V: TRBV6-2/TRBV6-3
J: TRBJ2-1
DNA: TGTGCCAGCAGTTCCGGGACTAGCGGGGGAGGGAATGAGCAGTTCTTC
CDR3: CASSSGTSGGGNEQFF

size: -
D: -
V: TRBV2
J: TRBJ1-5
DNA: TGTGCCAGCAGTTTACAGGTTAGCAATCAGCCCCAGCATTTT
CDR3: CASSLQVSNQPQHF

size: -
D: -
V: TRBV2
J: TRBJ2-4
DNA: TGTGCCAGCAGGTCAGGGTCCAGGGACATTCAGTACTTC
CDR3: CASRSGSRDIQYF

size: -
D: TRBD1
V: TRBV30
J: TRBJ1-1
DNA: TGTGCCTGGACCGACAGGGGGACAGGGAGGACTGAAGCTTTCTTT
CDR3: CAWTDRGTGRTEAFF

size: -
D: -
V: TRBV5-1
J: TRBJ1-4
DNA: TGCGCCAGCAGCTTGGCGGGGAGCCTTAATGAAAAACTGTTTTTT
CDR3: CASSLAGSLNEKLFF

size: -
D: -
V: TRBV3-1/TRBV3-2
J: TRBJ1-2
DNA: TGTGCCAGCAGCCTTGGACAGCTGGGGGGGTACACCTTC
CDR3: CASSLGQLGGYTF

size: -
D: TRBD1
V: TRBV2
J: TRBJ2-3
DNA: TGTGCCAGCAAACCGGACAGGGGGCCAGATACGCAGTATTTT
CDR3: CASKPDRGPDTQYF

size: few
D: TRBD1
V: TRBV28
J: TRBJ1-2
DNA: TGTGCCAGCAGTCACGACAGGGCAGAGGGCTACACCTTC
CDR3: CASSHDRAEGYTF

size: -
D: -
V: TRBV2
J: TRBJ1-1
DNA: TGTGCCAGCAGTGCCCAGGGGAGTGGGAACACTGAAGCTTTCTTT
CDR3: CASSAQGSGNTEAFF

size: -
D: -
V: TRBV5-1
J: TRBJ2-2
DNA: TGCGCCAGCAGCGCGGGAAACACCGGGGAGCTGTTTTTT
CDR3: CASSAGNTGELFF

size: -
D: -
V: TRBV12-3/TRBV12-4
J: TRBJ1-1
DNA: TGTGCCAGCAGTTTATACTACTACACTGAAGCTTTCTTT
CDR3: CASSLYYYTEAFF

size: few
D: -
V: TRBV7-2
J: TRBJ1-3
DNA: TGTGCCAGCAGCCACCCAGAAAACACCATATATTTT
CDR3: CASSHPENTIYF

size: -
D: TRBD1
V: TRBV2
J: TRBJ1-1
DNA: TGTGCCAGCAGGGGGACAGGAGGTAACACTGAAGCTTTCTTT
CDR3: CASRGTGGNTEAFF

size: -
D: -
V: TRBV6-5
J: TRBJ1-6
DNA: TGTGCCAGCACCAGGGTTGGCTATAATTCACCCCTCCACTTT
CDR3: CASTRVGYNSPLHF

size: -
D: -
V: TRBV18
J: TRBJ1-2
DNA: TGTGCCAGCTCACCCGGAGGCTCTTATTATGGCTACACCTTC
CDR3: CASSPGGSYYGYTF

size: -
D: -
V: TRBV2
J: TRBJ2-5
DNA: TGTGCCAGCGGAGATGGTTCTTTGGAGACCCAGTACTTC
CDR3: CASGDGSLETQYF

size: -
D: -
V: TRBV18
J: TRBJ1-1
DNA: TGTGCCAGCTCACCCCAGCAAGCAGGGGAGGGTGGTGGTTTCTTT
CDR3: CASSPQQAGEGGGFF

size: -
D: -
V: TRBV20-1
J: TRBJ1-2
DNA: TGCAGTGCTAGTTTCGGGTATGGCTACACCTTC
CDR3: CSASFGYGYTF

size: -
D: -
V: TRBV4-1
J: TRBJ1-2
DNA: TGCGCCAGCAGCCAGGCCCTCAGGGAAAACTATGGCTACACCTTC
CDR3: CASSQALRENYGYTF

size: few
D: TRBD1
V: TRBV6-5
J: TRBJ1-2
DNA: TGTGCCAGCAGTTACTCAGGGGGCAGCGGCTACACCTTC
CDR3: CASSYSGGSGYTF

size: -
D: -
V: TRBV10-1
J: TRBJ2-2
DNA: TGCGCCAGCAGTGAGGAGGAGACCGGGGAGCTGTTTTTT
CDR3: CASSEEETGELFF

size: -
D: TRBD1
V: TRBV28
J: TRBJ1-4
DNA: TGTGCCAGCAGTAACACCAGGGGGCGGCCTAATGAAAAACTGTTTTTT
CDR3: CASSNTRGRPNEKLFF

size: -
D: -
V: TRBV7-9
J: TRBJ1-2
DNA: TGTGCCAGCAGCTTAGGACAGCCCCCGCGGGGCTACACCTTC
CDR3: CASSLGQPPRGYTF

size: -
D: -
V: TRBV4-1
J: TRBJ2-1
DNA: TGCGCCAGCAGCCAAGGTTACGCCGGCAATGAGCAGTTCTTC
CDR3: CASSQGYAGNEQFF

size: few
D: TRBD1
V: TRBV27
J: TRBJ1-6
DNA: TGTGCCAGCAGGGGACAGGGAAGTTCACCCCTCCACTTT
CDR3: CASRGQGSSPLHF

size: -
D: -
V: TRBV5-1
J: TRBJ1-1
DNA: TGCGCCAGCAGCTTTCAGGACACTTACACTGAAGCTTTCTTT
CDR3: CASSFQDTYTEAFF

size: -
D: -
V: TRBV7-9
J: TRBJ2-7
DNA: TGTGCCAGCAGCTTTCGACTCAATGGGGGGGAGCAGTACTTC
CDR3: CASSFRLNGGEQYF

size: -
D: TRBD2
V: TRBV27
J: TRBJ2-2
DNA: TGTGCCAGCAGTTACAGACTAGCGGGGGGGCCCGGGGAGCTGTTTTTT
CDR3: CASSYRLAGGPGELFF